The 2 T cell receptor beta chains presented below share a single source sample, sequenced in a study of neoadjuvant nivolumab and ipilimumab in lung cancer. The protocol was immunoSEQ multiplex PCR, while the TCRdb copy is restricted to in-frame clones and leaves out a portion. The table records 5,500 to 8,500 clones, around 69% of them present only once. The sample was tumor tissue, taken after neoadjuvant nivolumab, alone or with ipilimumab, at or shortly before surgery. All receptors come from an adult with non-small cell lung cancer.

The chain recombines TRBV11-2 with TRBJ2-2; D unclear. Germline V CDR1 and CDR2: SGHAT, FQNNGV. This CDR3 comprises 14 residues. With 5 bases removed from V and 2 bases from J, the gap between germline ends came to 9 bases. The CDR3 DNA reads TGTGCCAGCAGCAACAACAGAAACACCGGGGAGCTGTTTTTT. This encodes CASSNNRNTGELFF.

The genes are TRBV18 and TRBJ2-1; TRBD2 agrees at 10 bases. In germline, CDR1 is KGHSH, CDR2 LQKENI. This CDR3 is built from 19 residues. V lost 4 bases, J lost 4 bases, and 16 bases stayed unmatched. CDR3 sequence (DNA): TGTGCCAGCTCACTCCGGGGGGCAGGATTAGCGGGAGGATACAATGAGCAGTTCTTC. As protein: CASSLRGAGLAGGYNEQFF.